This T cell receptor beta chain was captured by sequencing in a study of identical twins. Study-wide results and limits: Where beta out-of-frame sequences were concerned, excess twin sharing was weaker.

In its sample, this clonotype was seen a few times. As yet, its antigen is unknown. Unique molecular identifiers were present on cDNA, and template switching added a universal primer site. TCRdb fed the 5' RACE reads into MiXCR, producing one record per CDR3 protein. The sample shows fewer than 650,000 distinct CDR3 sequences, 7.1% of them seen only once. This CDR3 spans 16 amino acids. V was pared by 5 bases and J by 4 bases, with 9 bases of the junction left unmatched. These data also featured in a second study, about yellow fever vaccine responses in identical twins. Per that paper: Reportedly, twins showed a vaccine T cell response that looked partly convergent and partly personalized.

The sample taken for sequencing was PBMCs. The source is a woman between 18 and 29 years old in good health. The chain combines TRBV12-3 or TRBV12-4 with TRBJ2-5; TRBD1 matches 11 bases. This CDR3 reads CASSPGDRGRVETQYF. Here the CDR3 DNA reads TGTGCCAGCAGTCCCGGGGACAGGGGGAGGGTAGAGACCCAGTACTTC.